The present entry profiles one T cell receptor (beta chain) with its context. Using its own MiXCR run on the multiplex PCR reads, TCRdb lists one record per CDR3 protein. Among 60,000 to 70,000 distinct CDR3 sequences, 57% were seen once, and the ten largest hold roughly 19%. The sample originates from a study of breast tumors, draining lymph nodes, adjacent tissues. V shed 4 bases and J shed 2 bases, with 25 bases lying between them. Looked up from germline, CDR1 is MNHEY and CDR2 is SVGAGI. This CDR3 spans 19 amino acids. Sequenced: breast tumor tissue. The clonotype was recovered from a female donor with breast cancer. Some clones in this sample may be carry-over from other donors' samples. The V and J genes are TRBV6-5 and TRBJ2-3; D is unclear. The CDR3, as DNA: TGTGCCAGCAGTTCCCACAAGGGCCCAAACTATGGCTACACAGATACGCAGTATTTT. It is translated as CASSSHKGPNYGYTDTQYF.